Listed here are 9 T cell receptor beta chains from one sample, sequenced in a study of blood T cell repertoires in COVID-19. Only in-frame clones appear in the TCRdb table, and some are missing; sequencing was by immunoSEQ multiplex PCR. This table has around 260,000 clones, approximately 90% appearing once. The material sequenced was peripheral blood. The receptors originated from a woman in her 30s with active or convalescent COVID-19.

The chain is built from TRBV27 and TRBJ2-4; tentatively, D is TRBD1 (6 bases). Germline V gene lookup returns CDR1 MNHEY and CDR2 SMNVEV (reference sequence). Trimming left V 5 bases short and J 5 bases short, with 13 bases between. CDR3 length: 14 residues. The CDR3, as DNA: TGTGCCAGCAGTGCGACAGGTGTAGAAAACATTCAGTACTTC. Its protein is CASSATGVENIQYF.

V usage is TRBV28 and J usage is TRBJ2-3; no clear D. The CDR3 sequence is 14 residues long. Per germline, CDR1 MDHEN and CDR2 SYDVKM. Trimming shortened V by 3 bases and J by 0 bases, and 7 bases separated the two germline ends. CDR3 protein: CASSLPGSTDTQYF. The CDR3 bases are TGTGCCAGCAGTTTGCCAGGAAGCACAGATACGCAGTATTTT.

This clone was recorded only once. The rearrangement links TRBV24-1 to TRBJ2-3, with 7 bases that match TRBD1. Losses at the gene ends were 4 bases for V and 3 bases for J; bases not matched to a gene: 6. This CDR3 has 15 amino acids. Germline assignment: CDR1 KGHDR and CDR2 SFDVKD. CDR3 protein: CATSDPPRGTDTQYF. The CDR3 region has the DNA TGTGCCACCAGTGACCCCCCCAGGGGGACAGATACGCAGTATTTT.

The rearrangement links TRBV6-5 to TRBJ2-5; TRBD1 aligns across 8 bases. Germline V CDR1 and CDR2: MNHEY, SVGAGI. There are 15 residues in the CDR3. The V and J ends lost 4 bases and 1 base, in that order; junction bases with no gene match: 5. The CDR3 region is CASSFVGQGQETQYF. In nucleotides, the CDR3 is TGTGCCAGCAGTTTCGTAGGACAGGGCCAAGAGACCCAGTACTTC.

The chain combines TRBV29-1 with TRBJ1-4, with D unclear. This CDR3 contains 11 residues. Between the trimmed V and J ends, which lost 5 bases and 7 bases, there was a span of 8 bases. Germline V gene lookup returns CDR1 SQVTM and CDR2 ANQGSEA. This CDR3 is CSVSYSEKLFF. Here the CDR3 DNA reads TGCAGCGTTTCTTATTCTGAAAAACTGTTTTTT.

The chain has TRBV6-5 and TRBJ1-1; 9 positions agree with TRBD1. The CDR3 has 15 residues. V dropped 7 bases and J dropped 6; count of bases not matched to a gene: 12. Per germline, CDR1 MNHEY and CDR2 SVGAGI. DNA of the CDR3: TGTGCCAGCACCCGAGGGGGACAGGGTAACCCTGAAGCTTTCTTT. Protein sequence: CASTRGGQGNPEAFF.

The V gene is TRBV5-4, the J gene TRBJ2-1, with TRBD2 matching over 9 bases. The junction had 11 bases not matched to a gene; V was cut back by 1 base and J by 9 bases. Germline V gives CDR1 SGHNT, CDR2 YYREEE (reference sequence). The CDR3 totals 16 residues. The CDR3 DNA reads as TGTGCCAGCAGCTTGAAGAATATGCGGGGGGGTCTTGAGCAGTTCTTC. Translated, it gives CASSLKNMRGGLEQFF.

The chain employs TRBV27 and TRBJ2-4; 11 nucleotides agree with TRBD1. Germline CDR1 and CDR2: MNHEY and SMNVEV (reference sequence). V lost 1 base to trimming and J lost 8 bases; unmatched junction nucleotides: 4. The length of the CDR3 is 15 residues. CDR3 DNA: TGTGCCAGCAGTTTATGGGGGACAGGGGGGGACATTCAGTACTTC. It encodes CASSLWGTGGDIQYF.

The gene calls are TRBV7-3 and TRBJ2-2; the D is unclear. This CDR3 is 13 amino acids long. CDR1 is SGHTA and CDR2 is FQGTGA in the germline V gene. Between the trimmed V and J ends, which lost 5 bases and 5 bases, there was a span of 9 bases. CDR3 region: CASSPLGTGELFF. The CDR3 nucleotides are TGTGCCAGCAGCCCCCTCGGGACCGGGGAGCTGTTTTTT.